This entry lists 11 T cell receptor beta chains sequenced from one sample in a study of early stage breast cancer tumors. Sequencing was performed with immunoSEQ multiplex PCR; in TCRdb, only in-frame clones are kept and a portion is missing. The repertoire holds over 40,000 clones, with about 77% as singletons. Specimen: blood. The receptors originated from a person aged 35-49 years with breast cancer.

The chain is built from TRBV4-1 and TRBJ1-4; 7 nucleotides line up with TRBD1. V lost 0 bases to trimming and J lost 0 bases; unmatched junction nucleotides: 4. The CDR3 runs 17 residues. CDR1 and CDR2 from the germline V gene are MGHRA and YSYEKL. CDR3: CASSQDRGTATNEKLFF. The CDR3 region has the DNA TGCGCCAGCAGCCAAGATCGGGGGACAGCAACTAATGAAAAACTGTTTTTT.

CDR3 sequence (DNA): TGTGCCAGCAGTCAACAGGGGCATAGCAACGAGCAGTACTTC. Amino acid sequence: CASSQQGHSNEQYF. The chain couples TRBV6-1 to TRBJ2-7; 7 bases map to TRBD1. Germline lookup yields CDR1 MNHNS and CDR2 SASEGT. The CDR3 has 14 amino acids. V gave up 5 bases and J gave up 5 bases; unmatched junction bases: 9.

The chain joins TRBV18 to TRBJ1-1, with D perhaps matching TRBD1 (6 bases). Germline V gene sequence: CDR1 KGHSH, CDR2 LQKENI. CDR3 length: 14 residues. The V gene lost 3 bases and the J gene lost 3 bases, with 11 bases spanning the gap. Here the CDR3 DNA reads TGTGCCAGCTCACCCCGGGCAGGGGACACTGAAGCTTTCTTT. Amino acids: CASSPRAGDTEAFF.

This chain joins TRBV29-1 and TRBJ2-3; a possible D gene is TRBD1 (6 bases). CDR1 SQVTM and CDR2 ANQGSEA come from the germline V gene. With 1 base removed from V and 9 bases from J, the gap between germline ends came to 17 bases. The CDR3 covers 14 residues. CDR3 sequence reads: CSVEANRAQETQYF. CDR3 bases: TGCAGCGTTGAAGCAAACAGGGCCCAGGAGACGCAGTATTTT.

V gene TRBV5-1 combines with J gene TRBJ1-1; D is unresolved. Trimming left V 0 bases short and J 6 bases short, with 18 bases between. The CDR3 contains 16 residues. Germline V gene data show CDR1 as SGHRS and CDR2 as YFSETQ. The chain's CDR3 is CASSLAVGRLGPEAFF. The CDR3 DNA is TGCGCCAGCAGCTTGGCCGTAGGCCGGTTAGGACCTGAAGCTTTCTTT. Full variable domain (remainder filled in from reference TRBV5-1 and TRBJ1-1): KAGVTQTPRYLIKTRGQQVTLSCSPISGHRSVSWYQQTPGQGLQFLFEYFSETQRNKGNFPGRFSGRQFSNSRSEMNVSTLELGDSALYLCASSLAVGRLGPEAFFGQGTRLTVV.

This chain links TRBV6-1 with TRBJ1-2, with 9 bases identical to TRBD1. V trimming: 4 bases; J trimming: 1 base; junction bases outside the gene matches: 7. The CDR3 length is 16 residues. Germline V lookup: CDR1 MNHNS, CDR2 SASEGT. Here the CDR3 reads CASSAGQGSINYGYTF. The DNA of the CDR3 is TGTGCCAGCAGTGCTGGACAGGGGTCGATTAACTATGGCTACACCTTC.

The rearrangement links TRBV18 to TRBJ2-7, with 11 positions matching TRBD1. Losses at the gene ends were 3 bases for V and 4 bases for J; bases not matched to a gene: 8. The CDR3 totals 16 residues. CDR1 KGHSH and CDR2 LQKENI come from the germline V gene. In DNA, the CDR3 is TGTGCCAGCTCACCTCAGGGAGGACAGGGGGCTTACGAGCAGTACTTC. Amino acids: CASSPQGGQGAYEQYF.

The rearrangement joins TRBV2 to TRBJ2-5, with D unresolved. From germline, CDR1 is SNHLY and CDR2 FYNNEI. Trimming pared 6 bases from V and 7 bases from J, leaving 9 bases between. The CDR3 consists of 11 residues. The CDR3, as DNA: TGTGCCAGCAGCCTCCCGGGGACCCAGTACTTC. Its translation is CASSLPGTQYF.

V and J are TRBV5-1 and TRBJ2-1; D ambiguous. The V and J ends lost 4 bases and 7 bases respectively, with 18 bases between them. This CDR3 contains 15 residues. CDR1 is SGHRS, CDR2 YFSETQ, per germline. CDR3 protein: CASSPSKQPTNEQFF. The CDR3 coding sequence is TGCGCCAGCAGCCCTTCCAAACAGCCCACGAATGAGCAGTTCTTC.

V usage is TRBV10-3 and J usage is TRBJ2-7; TRBD2 aligns across 10 bases. The CDR3 covers 16 residues. V gave up 3 bases and J gave up 3 bases; unmatched junction bases: 8. Per the germline V gene, CDR1 is ENHRY and CDR2 is SYGVKD. Here the CDR3 DNA reads TGTGCCATCAGTGACCCTGGGACTAGCGTTGGCTACGAGCAGTACTTC. Its protein product is CAISDPGTSVGYEQYF.

The chain couples TRBV19 to TRBJ2-7; D unclear. This CDR3 comprises 14 residues. With 5 bases removed from V and 0 bases from J, the gap between germline ends came to 11 bases. Germline V gives CDR1 LNHDA, CDR2 SQIVND (reference sequence). The CDR3 sequence is CASSVLSSSYEQYF. The CDR3 DNA follows: TGTGCCAGTAGTGTCCTCTCTTCCTCCTACGAGCAGTACTTC.